A single sample is the source of the 27 T cell receptor beta chains below, sequenced in a study of blood T cells in healthy people across ages. With a J-beta primer mix and a sample-barcoded 5' primer, a second PCR ran about 7 to 11 cycles. TCRdb analysed the 5' RACE reads with MiXCR anew, one entry per CDR3 protein. The sample carries around 1,100,000 distinct CDR3 sequences, more than 30% recorded once. The sample comprised blood. These receptors came from a man between 18 and 29 years old in good health.

This sequence joins TRBV11-1 and TRBJ2-7, with 7 bases aligning to TRBD2. The CDR3 is 13 amino acids. With V trimmed by 2 bases and J by 6 bases, 4 bases remained unmatched. From germline, CDR1 is SGHAT and CDR2 FQDESV (reference sequence). The CDR3 DNA reads TGTGCCAGCAGCTTATCTCGCGGGAGCGAGCAGTACTTC. It is translated as CASSLSRGSEQYF.

Regarding this clonotype: One end of the junction fails to match germline, which may point to a read error. V is TRBV12-3 or TRBV12-4 and J is TRBJ1-5; weak D call: TRBD1 (6 bases). The CDR3 covers 13 residues. CDR3 residues: CASSGDNNQPPHF. The DNA for the CDR3 is TGTGCCAGCAGCGGGGACAATAATCAGCCCCCGCATTTT.

This clonotype occurred a few times. The chain couples TRBV29-1 to TRBJ1-6, with 10 bases fitting TRBD1. In germline, CDR1 is SQVTM, CDR2 ANQGSEA. The ends lost 6 bases at V and 8 bases at J; junction bases unmatched: 4. CDR3 length: 13 residues. The CDR3 DNA sequence: TGCAGCGTCGGACAGGGGGTTGATTCACCCCTCCACTTT. It codes for CSVGQGVDSPLHF.

The chain joins TRBV3-1 to TRBJ2-5, with a weak D call TRBD1 (6 bases). With 3 bases removed from V and 2 bases from J, the gap between germline ends came to 10 bases. CDR1 is LGHDT, CDR2 YNNKEL, per germline (reference sequence). The CDR3 has 14 amino acids. The DNA of the CDR3 is TGTGCCAGCAGCCACCCACAGGGACAAGAGACCCAGTACTTC. Amino acid sequence: CASSHPQGQETQYF.

This clonotype showed up just a few times. The V gene is TRBV12-3 or TRBV12-4, the J gene TRBJ2-3; tentative D call: TRBD2 (7 bases). The CDR3 is made up of 16 amino acids. Trimming pared 0 bases from V and 5 bases from J, leaving 15 bases between. The chain's CDR3 is CASSLAGGPALDTQYF. DNA of the CDR3: TGTGCCAGCAGTTTAGCGGGGGGGCCGGCGTTAGATACGCAGTATTTT.

This clonotype turned up a few times. The J gene is TRBJ2-3, the V gene TRBV5-1; the D gene is possibly TRBD2 (6 bases). Germline V gene sequence: CDR1 SGHRS, CDR2 YFSETQ. This CDR3 has 16 residues. Trimming removed 1 base from V and 4 bases from J, with 16 bases in between. The CDR3 reads CASSLIGTLSADTQYF. CDR3 bases: TGCGCCAGCAGCTTGATAGGGACTCTGTCGGCAGATACGCAGTATTTT.

About this clonotype itself: Mismatch with germline at one junction end may stem from a read error. The rearrangement joins TRBV2 to TRBJ2-1, with 7 positions matching TRBD2. The germline gives CDR1 SNHLY, CDR2 FYNNEI. This CDR3 spans 17 amino acids. The CDR3 DNA reads TGTACCAGCAGTGACGTCGGCGGGGGAACCTCCTACAATGAGCAGTTCTTC. As protein: CTSSDVGGGTSYNEQFF.

In this sample, this clonotype turned up a few times. The rearrangement joins TRBV20-1 to TRBJ2-1, with D possibly matching TRBD2 (6 bases). V was pared by 0 bases and J by 4 bases, with 10 bases between. There are 14 residues in the CDR3. The germline V gene encodes CDR1 DFQATT and CDR2 SNEGSKA (reference sequence). The CDR3 reads CSAREARGYNEQFF. The DNA for the CDR3 is TGCAGTGCTAGAGAAGCCCGGGGGTACAATGAGCAGTTCTTC.

This clonotype was recorded a few times. The chain combines TRBV5-6 with TRBJ2-3; TRBD2 aligns across 7 bases. Germline-derived CDR1 and CDR2 are SGHDT and YYEEEE. The length of the CDR3 is 17 residues. Trimming at V came to 0 bases and at J to 4 bases, leaving 11 bases not matched to a gene. The CDR3 loop is CASSLGGLPIPPDTQYF. The CDR3 DNA is TGTGCCAGCAGCTTGGGGGGACTACCAATTCCCCCAGATACGCAGTATTTT.

This clonotype was observed a few times. The chain employs TRBV5-5 and TRBJ1-4; tentative D call: TRBD1 (6 bases). The V gene's germline CDR1 is SGHKS and CDR2 YYEKEE (reference sequence). V was cut by 1 base and J by 6 bases, with 22 bases left in between. This CDR3 region has 18 residues. CDR3 DNA: TGTGCCAGCAGCTTGCGCCCTCATGGCAGGGGCGTTGATGAAAAACTGTTTTTT. Its protein product is CASSLRPHGRGVDEKLFF. The full variable domain, rest sourced from reference TRBV5-5 and TRBJ1-4, is DAGVTQSPTHLIKTRGQQVTLRCSPISGHKSVSWYQQVLGQGPQFIFQYYEKEERGRGNFPDRFSARQFPNYSSELNVNALLLGDSALYLCASSLRPHGRGVDEKLFFGSGTQLSVL.

As for this clonotype: Possible read error: a much larger clone is one base away. This chain joins TRBV12-3 or TRBV12-4 and TRBJ2-3; TRBD2 aligns across 7 bases. The CDR3 spans 15 residues. CDR3 region: CASSLAGEGTDTLYF. The CDR3 DNA reads TGTGCCAGCAGTTTGGCGGGGGAAGGCACAGATACGCTGTATTTT.

This clonotype has only a few counts. This chain links TRBV4-3 with TRBJ1-2; 8 nucleotides line up with TRBD1. Germline V CDR1 and CDR2: LGHNA, YSLEER. The CDR3 spans 15 residues. J gave up 4 bases and V 0 bases, and 4 bases lay outside the gene matches. CDR3 in amino acids: CASSQEGQVTYGYTF. The CDR3 nucleotides are TGCGCCAGCAGCCAAGAGGGACAGGTTACCTATGGCTACACCTTC.

This clonotype was observed at least ten times. The chain combines TRBV12-3 or TRBV12-4 with TRBJ1-2, with D perhaps TRBD1 (6 bases). The CDR3 has 13 amino acids. V was clipped by 7 bases and J by 7 bases, with 16 bases between them. This CDR3 is CASTRGRDGGYTF. The CDR3 bases are TGTGCCAGCACCAGGGGCAGGGACGGTGGCTACACCTTC.

This chain joins TRBV20-1 and TRBJ2-3; D may be TRBD2 (6 bases). V dropped 6 bases and J dropped 0 bases, with 16 bases sitting between them. CDR1 DFQATT and CDR2 SNEGSKA come from the germline V gene (reference sequence). The CDR3 loop spans 15 amino acids. The CDR3 sequence: CSAGRDFPSTDTQYF. The DNA for the CDR3 is TGCAGTGCCGGCCGGGACTTCCCTAGCACAGATACGCAGTATTTT.

This chain uses TRBV20-1 with TRBJ2-1; 7 nucleotides agree with TRBD1. The closer fit of TRBJ2-7 to the DNA end suggests the J call may be wrong. CDR1 and CDR2 from the germline V gene are DFQATT and SNEGSKA (reference sequence). The CDR3 is made up of 16 amino acids. This CDR3 reads CSARDGRRGSYNEQYF. The CDR3 DNA follows: TGCAGTGCTAGAGACGGTCGCAGGGGGTCCTACAATGAGCAGTACTTC.

As DNA, the CDR3 is TGCAGTGCTGTAGGAGGACTGGCCAGAGGGGAGCTGTTTTTT. Residues: CSAVGGLARGELFF. The V call is TRBV20-1, the J call TRBJ2-2; maybe TRBD2 (5 bases). The CDR3 has 14 amino acids. The germline V gene has CDR1 DFQATT and CDR2 SNEGSKA (reference sequence). V lost 5 bases and J lost 8, with 18 bases in between.

The genes are TRBV3-1 and TRBJ2-1; TRBD1 might be the D (6 bases). From germline, CDR1 is LGHDT and CDR2 YNNKEL (reference sequence). Trimming cost V 0 bases and J 4 bases, with 10 bases left between them. CDR3 length equals 15 residues. CDR3 in amino acids: CASSQDGTNYNEQFF. As DNA, the CDR3 is TGTGCCAGCAGCCAAGATGGGACAAATTACAATGAGCAGTTCTTC.

The chain employs TRBV27 and TRBJ1-2; possibly TRBD1 for D (5 bases). Trimming removed 0 bases from V and 11 bases from J, with 16 bases in between. The V gene's germline CDR1 is MNHEY and CDR2 SMNVEV (reference sequence). The CDR3 is made up of 14 amino acids. CDR3 protein: CASSLSMGTRGYTF. In nucleotides, the CDR3 is TGTGCCAGCAGTTTATCGATGGGGACCCGAGGGTACACCTTC.

The chain recombines TRBV5-5 with TRBJ1-2; perhaps TRBD1 as D (5 bases). CDR3 size: 15 residues. V lost 4 bases to trimming and J lost 3 bases, with 16 bases between them. Germline V gene sequence: CDR1 SGHKS, CDR2 YYEKEE (reference sequence). This CDR3 is CASSPLRGGDYGYTF. Here the CDR3 DNA reads TGTGCCAGCAGCCCCCTGAGGGGAGGGGACTATGGCTACACCTTC. Full variable domain (outside the CDR3, taken from reference TRBV5-5 and TRBJ1-2): DAGVTQSPTHLIKTRGQQVTLRCSPISGHKSVSWYQQVLGQGPQFIFQYYEKEERGRGNFPDRFSARQFPNYSSELNVNALLLGDSALYLCASSPLRGGDYGYTFGSGTRLTVV.

There are a few counts of this clonotype. J is TRBJ2-2 and V is TRBV20-1; TRBD1 aligns across 9 bases. Losses at the gene ends were 0 bases for V and 5 bases for J; bases not matched to a gene: 7. Germline CDR1 is DFQATT and CDR2 is SNEGSKA (reference sequence). The length of the CDR3 is 16 residues. The CDR3 region has the DNA TGCAGTGCTAGAGACTCCGGGACAGGGACAACCGGGGAGCTGTTTTTT. Translation gives CSARDSGTGTTGELFF.

The table lists this clonotype with a few counts. The chain is built from TRBV7-6 and TRBJ2-3; D is uncertain. The CDR3 has 16 residues. Germline V gives CDR1 SGHVS, CDR2 FNYEAQ. V was cut by 1 base and J by 4 bases, with 15 bases left in between. CDR3 DNA: TGTGCCAGCAGCTTAGTCCCGGACGGTGGTCCAGATACGCAGTATTTT. Its translation is CASSLVPDGGPDTQYF.

The chain is built from TRBV7-2 and TRBJ2-5; weak D call: TRBD1 (5 bases). The J call is doubtful: the DNA matches TRBJ2-7 better. The CDR3 is made up of 12 amino acids. Germline values: CDR1 SGHTA, CDR2 FQGNSA. The CDR3 spells CASSPRQGEQYF. Written as DNA, the CDR3 is TGTGCCAGCAGCCCCCGTCAGGGCGAGCAGTACTTC.

This clonotype occurred a few times. V gene TRBV12-3 or TRBV12-4 combines with J gene TRBJ2-2; D may be TRBD1 or TRBD2 (5 bases each). V was shortened by 11 bases and J by 8 bases, with 9 bases between the two germline ends. CDR3 length: 10 residues. The CDR3 sequence is CAAGTGELFF. The CDR3 DNA follows: TGTGCCGCCGGGACGGGGGAGCTGTTTTTT.

This clonotype turned up a few times. A much more abundant neighbour one base away suggests this may be a read error. The chain employs TRBV29-1 and TRBJ2-5; D is ambiguous. V was cut by 3 bases and J by 11 bases, with 19 bases left in between. The CDR3 totals 13 residues. Germline assignment: CDR1 SQVTM and CDR2 ANQGSEA. CDR3 sequence: CSVDGGPHNEQYF. The CDR3 coding sequence is TGCAGCGTTGATGGTGGCCCGCACAATGAGCAGTACTTC.

V gene TRBV20-1 combines with J gene TRBJ2-1; D not resolved. The CDR3 runs to 16 residues. Germline values: CDR1 DFQATT, CDR2 SNEGSKA (reference sequence). Trimming removed 3 bases at V and 5 bases at J, with 20 bases between. The CDR3 loop reads CSASEPAWTNHNEQFF. CDR3 nucleotide sequence: TGCAGTGCTAGCGAACCCGCGTGGACGAATCACAATGAGCAGTTCTTC.

A few counts support this clonotype. The V and J genes are TRBV29-1 and TRBJ2-1; D may be TRBD2 (7 bases). The CDR3 loop spans 14 amino acids. V lost 5 bases and J lost 8, with 19 bases in between. Germline values: CDR1 SQVTM, CDR2 ANQGSEA. The CDR3 protein is CSVPALGGGDEQFF. CDR3 bases: TGCAGCGTTCCCGCATTGGGGGGGGGCGATGAGCAGTTCTTC.

This clonotype was seen repeatedly, ten times or more. The CDR3 here is CASSLAGGGTEAFF. DNA for the CDR3: TGCGCCAGCAGCTTGGCCGGTGGGGGCACTGAAGCTTTCTTT. J is TRBJ1-1 and V is TRBV5-1; the D gene is possibly TRBD1 (5 bases). Germline CDR1 and CDR2: SGHRS and YFSETQ. V dropped 0 bases and J dropped 4 bases, with 10 bases sitting between them. The CDR3 extends over 14 amino acids.